Sequencing of this T cell receptor (beta chain) was carried out in a study of T cell responses to AZD1222 COVID-19 vaccine (dated by TCRdb to the early 2020s). Regarding the research as a whole: A total of 233 trial participants underwent TCR sequencing, of whom 207 had received two doses of AZD1222 and about 25 had received two doses of the MenACWY control vaccine. Trial participants were enrolled by age into subgroups of 18-55, 56-69 and 70-plus years, and around 150, 28 and 57 TCR-sequenced participants, respectively, were included in these subgroups.

Explained via the paper, the time point label denotes: baseline before first vaccination. What the treatment or condition label conveys for this sample: meningococcal conjugate vaccine given as trial control. Vaccinee samples were obtained from the UK trials COV001 and COV002, which included a single-blind randomized controlled phase 2/3 trial of AZD1222 (ChAdOx1 nCoV-19) in healthy adults. For TCRbeta chain sequencing, PBMC samples from trial participants were taken at day 0 and at day 28 after the second dose. The CDR3 spans 18 residues, from the cysteine through the phenylalanine. Kept here is only the CDR3 DNA, which spans 54 bases and is read in frame from base 1. CDR1 and CDR2, per the germline V gene, are SGHVS and FNYEAQ. The germline V end is reduced by 1 base and the J end by 5 bases; junction bases left unmatched: 10. Regarding this clone: What antigen it recognizes has not been identified. No much larger clone exists at a distance of one base, and base qualities are not known.

The CDR3 regions of human TCRbeta chains were analyzed by immunosequencing. In the paper's pipeline: TCRs in the repertoires were compared against a reference library of SARS-CoV-2-specific TCRs that had been generated with the MIRA antigen-specificity platform. Breadth was defined as the fraction of unique TCRs that were SARS-CoV-2-associated, and depth was defined as the fraction of total T cells that were SARS-CoV-2-associated. Using the MIRA data, each spike-specific TCR was assigned both to the spike region to which the TCR was reactive and to a CD4 or CD8 class. Log10-transformed breadth and depth values were compared by one-way ANOVA with Sidak's multiple comparisons tests. TCRdb retrieved this table from immuneACCESS and kept in-frame rearrangements only. Not all clones are present; in checked studies, unresolved V genes account for under half, and no reason is known for the remainder. Clonal size and the V and J genes are those of that table, whereas D and trimming came from the DNA. The sample records under 150,000 clones, approximately 90% of which are singletons. The top ten clonotypes cover over 8.5% of the sample.

Results and caveats for the whole study, not just this receptor: The vaccine-associated CD4 TCRs covered the entire spike protein, and the dominant responses fell in regions 160-218 and 743-854. Because no samples from the day 14 peak response were available, repertoires could be characterized only after the peak T cell response. A significant rise in spike-specific TCR breadth and depth was observed after two AZD1222 doses relative to day 0 and relative to MenACWY recipients. Epitopes outside the regions mutated in the B.1.351 and B.1.1.7 variants were reportedly recognized by nearly half of the unique spike-specific TCRs. Most participants were white British and females outnumbered males, and the authors suggested that clonal diversity may have been underestimated. In the small 56-69-year group, the increase in depth fell short of significance, most likely because of low power. Conclusions about previously exposed vaccinees are limited, since just a handful of AZD1222 recipients were seropositive for SARS-CoV-2 at baseline.

The TCR sequence derives from an adult in good health. The sequence joins TRBV7-6 to TRBJ2-5; 13 bases in between match TRBD2. The source material was peripheral blood, sampled on day 0 of MenACWY control vaccination. CDR3 loop: CASSLDWTSGSATETQYF. The nucleotide sequence reads TGTGCCAGCAGCTTAGACTGGACTAGCGGGAGCGCGACGGAGACCCAGTACTTC. Full variable domain (CDR3 extended with the reference TRBV7-6 and TRBJ2-5 proteins): GAGVSQSPRYKVTKRGQDVALRCDPISGHVSLYWYRQALGQGPEFLTYFNYEAQQDKSGLPNDRFSAERPEGSISTLTIQRTEQRDSAMYRCASSLDWTSGSATETQYFGPGTRLLVL.